A single sample gave rise to the 4 T cell receptor beta chains below, sequenced in a study of blood T cell repertoires in COVID-19. TCRdb's table, derived via immunoSEQ multiplex PCR, lists solely in-frame clones and lacks some. Altogether under 500,000 clones are present, roughly 87% being singletons, with the ten largest covering approximately 2%. The sequenced sample consisted of PBMCs or T cells enriched from blood (not recorded which). Receptor source: a woman in her late teens or twenties with acute COVID-19.

This clone was counted between two and nine times. The rearrangement joins TRBV2 to TRBJ2-7; 7 bases match TRBD1. Germline assignment: CDR1 SNHLY and CDR2 FYNNEI. The V segment lost 5 bases and the J segment 1 base; nucleotides outside the gene matches: 8. The CDR3 length is 15 residues. CDR3 residues: CASSKDRVPSYEQYF. In DNA, the CDR3 is TGTGCCAGCAGTAAAGACAGGGTCCCTTCCTACGAGCAGTACTTC. Full variable domain (outside the CDR3, taken from reference TRBV2 and TRBJ2-7): EPEVTQTPSHQVTQMGQEVILRCVPISNHLYFYWYRQILGQKVEFLVSFYNNEISEKSEIFDDQFSVERPDGSNFTLKIRSTKLEDSAMYFCASSKDRVPSYEQYFGPGTRLTVT.

V usage is TRBV11-2 and J usage is TRBJ2-5; 9 bases map to TRBD1. The CDR3 covers 14 residues. The germline CDR1 and CDR2 sequences are SGHAT and FQNNGV. V shed 5 bases, J shed 5 bases, and the junction held 6 bases outside the gene matches. This CDR3 reads CASSPTGGRETQYF. CDR3 bases: TGTGCCAGCAGCCCTACAGGGGGCAGGGAGACCCAGTACTTC.

As for this clone: This sample also contains other DNA sequences that code for the same CDR3. The CDR3 DNA is TGTGCCAGCAGTGACTCCAATCAGCCCCAGCATTTT. This sequence encodes CASSDSNQPQHF. The V and J genes are TRBV2 and TRBJ1-5; D ambiguous. V was pared by 3 bases and J by 3 bases, with 3 bases between. There are 12 residues in the CDR3. Germline V lookup: CDR1 SNHLY, CDR2 FYNNEI. The full variable domain, in which reference TRBV2 and TRBJ1-5 provide the parts outside the CDR3, is EPEVTQTPSHQVTQMGQEVILRCVPISNHLYFYWYRQILGQKVEFLVSFYNNEISEKSEIFDDQFSVERPDGSNFTLKIRSTKLEDSAMYFCASSDSNQPQHFGDGTRLSIL.

The chain is built from TRBV5-6 and TRBJ1-4, with 8 bases matching TRBD1. Germline CDR1 reads SGHDT; CDR2 reads YYEEEE. V lost 0 bases to trimming and J lost 8 bases; unmatched junction nucleotides: 6. The CDR3 has 15 amino acids. The CDR3 coding sequence is TGTGCCAGCAGCTTGGGAGGACAGGGTGAGGAAAAACTGTTTTTT. The encoded protein is CASSLGGQGEEKLFF. Full variable domain (outside the CDR3, taken from reference TRBV5-6 and TRBJ1-4): DAGVTQSPTHLIKTRGQQVTLRCSPKSGHDTVSWYQQALGQGPQFIFQYYEEEERQRGNFPDRFSGHQFPNYSSELNVNALLLGDSALYLCASSLGGQGEEKLFFGSGTQLSVL.